A single sample is the source of the 20 T cell receptor beta chains below, sequenced in a study of shared clonotypes between healthy human individuals. Naive CD8 cells lacked CD45RO and underwent positive selection for CCR7, leaving out terminally differentiated effector memory CD45RA+ cells. The method was immunoSEQ multiplex PCR; TCRdb's version includes in-frame clones alone and lacks a portion of them. The sample carries a few million clones, 85% to 95% recorded once. Sequenced sample: naive CD8+ T cells from PBMCs. The source is a man between 18 and 29 years old in good health. Some clones in this sample may be carry-over from other donors' samples.

The rearrangement joins TRBV14 to TRBJ2-5; TRBD1 might be the D (5 bases). V was pared by 8 bases and J by 1 base, with 11 bases between. Germline CDR1 and CDR2: SGHDN and FVKESK. CDR3 length: 13 amino acids. CDR3 sequence: CASRSQGQETQYF. The CDR3 nucleotides read TGTGCCAGCCGCTCCCAGGGCCAAGAGACCCAGTACTTC.

This clone was seen a handful of times. The genes are TRBV5-1 and TRBJ2-7; TRBD1 matches at 8 bases. Germline lookup yields CDR1 SGHRS and CDR2 YFSETQ. There are 12 residues in the CDR3. V lost 5 bases, J lost 5 bases, and 3 bases stayed unmatched. The CDR3, as DNA: TGCGCCAGCAGGGACAGGGAGGACGAGCAGTACTTC. It is translated as CASRDREDEQYF.

The DNA for the CDR3 is TGCGCCAGCAGTGTGACAGGGGGCTACGAGCAGTACTTC. Translating it yields CASSVTGGYEQYF. The rearrangement joins TRBV10-1 to TRBJ2-7, with TRBD1 matching 9 bases. Per germline, CDR1 WNHNN and CDR2 SYGVQD (reference sequence). Germline trimming cut 4 bases from V and 3 bases from J; bases unmatched to any gene: 1. The CDR3 has 13 amino acids.

This sequence joins TRBV10-3 and TRBJ2-7, with a possible D match to TRBD2 (6 bases). CDR1 is ENHRY and CDR2 is SYGVKD in the germline V gene. V gave up 2 bases and J gave up 7 bases, with 12 bases separating them. The CDR3 contains 13 residues. Written as DNA, the CDR3 is TGTGCCATCAGTGAGACCCGGGGGTCAGAGCAGTACTTC. Residues: CAISETRGSEQYF.

This chain connects TRBV11-2 to TRBJ1-2; D remains unclear. Trimming left V 2 bases short and J 0 bases short, with 13 bases between. This CDR3 has 16 amino acids. Germline V gives CDR1 SGHAT, CDR2 FQNNGV. This chain's CDR3 is CASSLNWADPNYGYTF. As DNA, the CDR3 is TGTGCCAGCAGCTTAAATTGGGCCGATCCTAACTATGGCTACACCTTC.

The chain couples TRBV14 to TRBJ1-1; 10 bases agree with TRBD1. Germline loops: CDR1 SGHDN, CDR2 FVKESK. CDR3 length: 15 amino acids. Unmatched junction bases numbered 9, after V lost 5 bases and J lost 6 bases. The CDR3 bases are TGTGCCAGCAGCGATTTCGGGACAGGGGCCCCTGAAGCTTTCTTT. Translating it yields CASSDFGTGAPEAFF.

The chain is built from TRBV9 and TRBJ2-2; 9 bases agree with TRBD2. V lost 3 bases and J lost 5; bases outside the gene matches: 8. This CDR3 region has 16 residues. The germline CDR1 and CDR2 sequences are SGDLS and YYNGEE. The CDR3 bases are TGTGCCAGCAGCGACGGGGGTAGCGGGAGAACCGGGGAGCTGTTTTTT. It translates to CASSDGGSGRTGELFF.

The chain uses TRBV5-1 and TRBJ2-7; weak D call: TRBD2 (5 bases). The CDR3 is 14 residues long. The germline V and J ends were trimmed by 2 bases and 7 bases, with 16 bases remaining between them. In germline, CDR1 is SGHRS, CDR2 YFSETQ. The CDR3 loop is CASSFGGFPEEQYF. In nucleotides, the CDR3 is TGCGCCAGCAGCTTCGGCGGGTTCCCGGAGGAGCAGTACTTC. The variable domain in full, completed from reference TRBV5-1 and TRBJ2-7, reads KAGVTQTPRYLIKTRGQQVTLSCSPISGHRSVSWYQQTPGQGLQFLFEYFSETQRNKGNFPGRFSGRQFSNSRSEMNVSTLELGDSALYLCASSFGGFPEEQYFGPGTRLTVT.

The V call is TRBV28, the J call TRBJ2-7, with TRBD1 as a possible D gene (6 bases). Germline assignment: CDR1 MDHEN and CDR2 SYDVKM. Deletions cut 7 bases from V and 2 bases from J, with 21 bases between. The CDR3 spans 16 residues. The CDR3 loop reads CASTHSGQPPTYEQYF. The CDR3 region has the DNA TGTGCCAGCACCCACTCCGGACAGCCCCCCACCTACGAGCAGTACTTC.

This clone turned up a few times. V gene TRBV27 combines with J gene TRBJ1-5; D is perhaps TRBD1 (5 bases). Germline CDR1 reads MNHEY; CDR2 reads SMNVEV (reference sequence). The CDR3 runs 14 residues. V lost 3 bases and J 7 bases, leaving 13 bases between the germline ends. The CDR3 protein is CASSFRAPDQPQHF. CDR3 nucleotides: TGTGCCAGCAGTTTCAGGGCCCCGGACCAGCCCCAGCATTTT.

The DNA of the CDR3 is TGTGCCAGCAGTGACTCTGCAGAGTCGTATGGCTACACCTTC. Protein product: CASSDSAESYGYTF. V usage is TRBV6-4 and J usage is TRBJ1-2; D remains unclear. Trimming shortened V by 0 bases and J by 5 bases, and 10 bases separated the two germline ends. This CDR3 comprises 14 residues. In germline, CDR1 is MRHNA, CDR2 SNTAGT.

The J gene is TRBJ2-7, the V gene TRBV7-7; D unresolved. This CDR3 has 13 amino acids. Germline CDR1 SSHAT, CDR2 FNYEAQ (reference sequence). The ends were cut back, 1 base at V and 3 bases at J, with 7 bases in the middle. The CDR3 DNA reads as TGTGCCAGCAGCTTAGGGGCTAACTACGAGCAGTACTTC. Translation: CASSLGANYEQYF.

The V call is TRBV6-1, the J call TRBJ2-7; no clear D. Germline lookup yields CDR1 MNHNS and CDR2 SASEGT. CDR3 length: 15 residues. V was pared by 7 bases and J by 1 base, with 17 bases between. CDR3 protein: CASKKGVSTSYEQYF. As DNA, the CDR3 is TGTGCCAGCAAAAAGGGTGTGAGTACATCCTACGAGCAGTACTTC.

V gene TRBV7-8 combines with J gene TRBJ1-5; 9 bases line up with TRBD1. The CDR3 covers 18 residues. Trimming at V came to 1 base and at J to 6 bases, leaving 13 bases not matched to a gene. Germline V gives CDR1 SGHVS, CDR2 FQNEAQ. CDR3 sequence: CASSLVYGTGREGQPQHF. The CDR3 nucleotides are TGTGCCAGCAGCTTAGTTTACGGGACAGGGAGGGAGGGTCAGCCCCAGCATTTT.

The chain employs TRBV27 and TRBJ1-5; D possibly corresponds to TRBD1 (5 bases). Germline lookup yields CDR1 MNHEY and CDR2 SMNVEV (reference sequence). The CDR3 totals 14 residues. V was cut by 6 bases and J by 4 bases, with 13 bases left in between. CDR3 nucleotides: TGTGCCAGCAGCCCGATAGCAGGGAATCAGCCCCAGCATTTT. Its protein is CASSPIAGNQPQHF.

The rearrangement links TRBV9 to TRBJ2-6; 10 bases line up with TRBD1. Germline lookup yields CDR1 SGDLS and CDR2 YYNGEE. J lost 0 bases, V lost 3 bases, and 6 bases had no gene match. The length of the CDR3 is 18 residues. The DNA of the CDR3 is TGTGCCAGCAGCGCGGGGACAGGGGACTACTCTGGGGCCAACGTCCTGACTTTC. Residues: CASSAGTGDYSGANVLTF. Full variable domain (remainder filled in from reference TRBV9 and TRBJ2-6): DSGVTQTPKHLITATGQRVTLRCSPRSGDLSVYWYQQSLDQGLQFLIQYYNGEERAKGNILERFSAQQFPDLHSELNLSSLELGDSALYFCASSAGTGDYSGANVLTFGAGSRLTVL.

The rearrangement joins TRBV5-6 to TRBJ2-1, with D maybe TRBD2 (5 bases). Germline-derived CDR1 and CDR2 are SGHDT and YYEEEE. Trimming cost V 4 bases and J 5 bases, with 7 bases left between them. The CDR3 length is 12 residues. The CDR3 coding sequence is TGTGCCAGCAGCGCCGGGGACAATGAGCAGTTCTTC. Its translation: CASSAGDNEQFF.

V gene TRBV19 combines with J gene TRBJ2-1, with TRBD2 identical over 8 bases. The length of the CDR3 is 17 residues. Trimming took 5 bases from V and 7 from J; bases not matched to a gene: 16. Germline V gene data show CDR1 as LNHDA and CDR2 as SQIVND (reference sequence). CDR3 DNA: TGTGCCAGTAGTTACCCCCGGGCGGGAGGCCTTCGTAATGAGCAGTTCTTC. Its protein product is CASSYPRAGGLRNEQFF.

CDR3 sequence: CASSRMRRDGPINEQFF. As DNA, the CDR3 is TGTGCCAGCAGCCGGATGCGGCGGGACGGACCGATCAATGAGCAGTTCTTC. The gene calls are TRBV4-2 and TRBJ2-1; a possible D gene is TRBD2 (6 bases). This CDR3 has 17 amino acids. In germline, CDR1 is LGHNA, CDR2 YNFKEQ. Trimming took 4 bases from V and 6 from J, leaving 22 bases between them.

The chain recombines TRBV9 with TRBJ1-5, with D maybe TRBD1 (5 bases). The V gene lost 4 bases and the J gene lost 2 bases, with 13 bases spanning the gap. Germline lookup yields CDR1 SGDLS and CDR2 YYNGEE. The CDR3 extends over 15 amino acids. As DNA, the CDR3 is TGTGCCAGCAGCCCCGATGACAGCCGCAATCAGCCCCAGCATTTT. This sequence encodes CASSPDDSRNQPQHF.